This T cell receptor beta chain was recorded in a study of regulatory T cells in long-lasting Graves disease (dated by TCRdb to the early 2020s). About the investigation overall: Persistent Graves' disease was defined as persistently positive TSH receptor autoantibodies together with antithyroid drug treatment for over 5 years. This study used TCR sequencing and RNA sequencing of peripheral blood to compare persistent Graves' disease patients against newly diagnosed Graves' disease patients. A total of about 33 samples underwent TCR sequencing, from about 13 patients with persistent Graves' disease and roughly 20 patients with newly diagnosed Graves' disease. On average, persistent Graves' disease patients in the clinical cohort had been on antithyroid drugs for approximately ten years. The study was registered as a clinical trial and conducted in China. The paper's findings and limits, for the study overall: Persistent disease showed preferential use of TRBV28, TRBJ1-2 and TRBJ2-5, whereas newly diagnosed disease favored TRBV20-1 and TRBJ2-1. Compared with newly diagnosed patients, persistent Graves' disease patients had lower TCR Shannon entropy and fewer highly expanded clones, which suggests clonal expansion. The small sample size was acknowledged by the authors as a limitation that may reduce accuracy. Sequencing and analysis were limited to the TCR beta chain. A larger number of public clonotypes was shared among persistent patients (approximately 3,000) than among newly diagnosed patients (approximately 1,000). Only peripheral blood was studied, because thyroid tissue, the primary lesion, was inaccessible.

There are 17 amino acids in the CDR3, from cysteine to phenylalanine inclusive. Only the CDR3 region is kept as DNA, spanning 51 bases read in frame from base 1. V and J are truncated by 2 bases and 7 bases respectively, leaving an intervening sequence of 24 bases. The germline V gene encodes CDR1 MDHEN and CDR2 SYDVKM. In its sample, this clonotype was seen many times. Its antigen is still unknown. Base quality data are lacking; no much larger clone is found one base away. The library was generated by multiplex PCR. TCRdb lists the instrument as Illumina HiSeq 4000. iRepertoire HTBI primers and Arm-PCR amplification of CDR3 regions were used to construct TCR beta libraries. Before sequencing, the PCR products underwent gel purification. Under the source paper's analysis protocol: A total of 62 TRBV and some 15 TRBJ segments were identified across samples and were used for gene usage analysis of CDR3 amino acid clonotypes. COPE and FqMerger were used to merge the filtered high-quality paired reads into contigs. BLAST was used to align contigs to IMGT TRBV, TRBD and TRBJ reference genes, with CDR3 defined following IMGT. Any clonotype with a frequency above 0.1% was counted as a highly expanded clone. Repertoire diversity was measured by Shannon entropy, and V-J evenness by the Gini coefficient. A clonotype found in more than one individual was treated as public. TCRdb redid the processing of the public reads, applying fastp at Q25 and MiXCR, and retained in-frame beta chains. Rows with one shared CDR3 protein collapse into an entry with the most common genes and DNA. Clone size and V and J calls follow TCRdb, not the original study. The sample table lists roughly 300,000 distinct CDR3 sequences, 20% of them with a count of one. The ten largest clonotypes hold 29% of the sample.

In the paper's terms, the time point label means: persistent/refractory GD, antithyroid drugs over 5 years with positive TRAb. For both TCR sequencing and RNA sequencing, RNA was extracted from PBMCs in TRIzol. Graves' disease was diagnosed according to American Thyroid Association guidelines. The patients came from an endocrinology department in Xi'an, China. Each patient gave approximately 10 milliliters of peripheral blood, collected in an EDTA anticoagulant tube. Ficoll Paque Plus density gradient separation was used to isolate PBMCs, and no additional T cell sorting was done. An Agilent 2100 Bioanalyzer and agarose gel were used to check RNA quality, and a NanoDrop 2000 was used to measure RNA concentration.

Sequenced here: peripheral blood mononuclear cells (PBMCs), sampled when the disease was refractory, from a patient treated with antithyroid drugs. In this chain, TRBV28 is recombined with TRBJ2-7; a tentative D call is TRBD2 (5 bases match). This receptor was taken from a female donor with Graves disease. Here is the DNA: TGTGCCAGCAGTTTAGGTAGTTTGAGGGAGAGGTCGAGGGAGCAGTACTTC. The translation is CASSLGSLRERSREQYF.